A single sample gave rise to the 14 T cell receptor beta chains below, sequenced in a study of tumor-infiltrating lymphocytes in oesophageal squamous cell carcinoma. MiXCR, applied by TCRdb to the PCR reads, yields one record per CDR3 protein. The sample holds 15,000 to 20,000 distinct CDR3 sequences, more than 35% seen once. What was sequenced was esophageal tumor tissue. Source of these receptors: a male donor with esophageal squamous cell carcinoma.

The genes are TRBV19 and TRBJ2-5, with D unclear. Germline CDR1 reads LNHDA; CDR2 reads SQIVND (reference sequence). This CDR3 spans 16 amino acids. V gave up 5 bases and J gave up 11 bases, with 27 bases separating them. The CDR3 region has the DNA TGTGCCAGTAGTCTTGTGGGCCTGCAAACCTACAATGAGCAGTACTTC. Amino acid sequence: CASSLVGLQTYNEQYF.

This clonotype was seen many times. CDR3 loop: CASSQVTGSNQPQHF. Here the CDR3 DNA reads TGCGCCAGCAGCCAAGTCACCGGTAGCAATCAGCCCCAGCATTTT. V usage is TRBV4-1 and J usage is TRBJ1-5; D is undetermined. The V gene's germline CDR1 is MGHRA and CDR2 YSYEKL. The V and J ends lost 1 base and 0 bases respectively, with 7 bases between them. CDR3 length: 15 residues.

This clonotype was observed at least ten times. The V call is TRBV28, the J call TRBJ2-7, with 9 bases identical to TRBD1. J gave up 4 bases and V 3 bases, and 22 bases lay outside the gene matches. This CDR3 comprises 20 residues. Germline V lookup: CDR1 MDHEN, CDR2 SYDVKM. The CDR3 DNA reads TGTGCCAGCAGTTTCGGGGGCACCGGACAGGGGTTAGGGGCTTGGTACGAGCAGTACTTC. Its protein is CASSFGGTGQGLGAWYEQYF.

The chain links TRBV7-2 to TRBJ2-5; perhaps TRBD1 as D (5 bases). The J call may not be correct, given that the DNA end is closer to TRBJ2-6. This CDR3 contains 19 residues. Germline lookup yields CDR1 SGHTA and CDR2 FQGNSA. The CDR3 sequence: CASSLGRQVALSGANVLTF. DNA of the CDR3: TGTGCCAGCAGCTTGGGGCGCCAGGTCGCTTTGTCTGGGGCCAACGTCCTGACTTTC.

This clonotype was seen just once. The chain employs TRBV4-3 and TRBJ2-4; no definite D call. The J call may not be correct, given that the DNA end is closer to TRBJ2-7. Per germline, CDR1 LGHNA and CDR2 YSLEER. The CDR3 runs 15 residues. This chain's CDR3 is CASSRGPRIDDEQYF. The CDR3 bases are TGCGCCAGCAGCCGTGGACCTAGGATTGACGACGAGCAGTACTTC.

This clonotype was counted at least ten times. V usage is TRBV11-1 and J usage is TRBJ1-4; TRBD1 matches 8 bases. The CDR3 spans 15 residues. Germline CDR1 reads SGHAT; CDR2 reads FQDESV (reference sequence). J gave up 5 bases and V 5 bases, and 7 bases lay outside the gene matches. The CDR3 bases are TGTGCCAGCAGCGGGCAGGGGGCGCGCAATGAAAAACTGTTTTTT. Translating it yields CASSGQGARNEKLFF.

This clonotype was counted a few times. The rearrangement uses TRBV27 and TRBJ2-1; 8 bases match TRBD1. The J call may be incorrect, as the DNA end agrees better with TRBJ2-7. The germline gives CDR1 MNHEY, CDR2 SMNVEV (reference sequence). The CDR3 is 14 residues long. Here the CDR3 reads CASSGQGSSYEQYF. The CDR3 DNA follows: TGTGCCAGCAGCGGACAGGGCTCCTCCTACGAGCAGTACTTC.

The V and J genes are TRBV7-3 and TRBJ2-1; 7 positions agree with TRBD2. J lost 3 bases, V lost 2 bases, and 4 bases had no gene match. Germline CDR1 reads SGHTA; CDR2 reads FQGTGA. The CDR3 runs 15 residues. The CDR3 DNA reads TGTGCCAGCAGCTTAGAGGGCGGGAGCTACAATGAGCAGTTCTTC. Translating gives CASSLEGGSYNEQFF. Based on the CDR3 plus reference TRBV7-3 and TRBJ2-1, the full variable domain is GAGVSQTPSNKVTEKGKYVELRCDPISGHTALYWYRQSLGQGPEFLIYFQGTGAADDSGLPNDRFFAVRPEGSVSTLKIQRTERGDSAVYLCASSLEGGSYNEQFFGPGTRLTVL.

The CDR3 loop is CASSIGTSNQPQHF. The CDR3, as DNA: TGTGCCAGTAGTATAGGGACAAGCAATCAGCCCCAGCATTTT. This chain uses TRBV19 with TRBJ1-5; maybe TRBD1 (5 bases). Trimming removed 1 base at V and 1 base at J, with 5 bases between. This CDR3 region has 14 residues. CDR1 and CDR2 (germline): LNHDA, SQIVND (reference sequence).

By share, this clonotype counts as medium-sized. This sequence joins TRBV7-6 and TRBJ1-1; D is uncertain. This CDR3 is built from 15 residues. V lost 1 base to trimming and J lost 2 bases, with 11 bases between them. Germline loops: CDR1 SGHVS, CDR2 FNYEAQ. The CDR3 DNA sequence: TGTGCCAGCAGCTTAGGCCTTGGCAGAAACACTGAAGCTTTCTTT. This gives the protein CASSLGLGRNTEAFF.

Points on this clonotype: A junction end diverges from the germline sequence, so it may reflect a read error. The chain links TRBV11-3 to TRBJ2-2; D perhaps matches TRBD1 (5 bases). Germline CDR1 reads SGHNT; CDR2 reads YENEEA. CDR3 length equals 14 residues. The CDR3 loop is CASNLGVDTGELFF. The CDR3 DNA reads TGTGCCAGCAACTTAGGGGTGGACACCGGGGAGCTGTTTTTT.

The chain has TRBV13 and TRBJ1-2; the D is unclear. This CDR3 is 14 amino acids long. The V gene's germline CDR1 is PRHDT and CDR2 FYEKMQ (reference sequence). The V end was cut by 0 bases, the J end by 5 bases, with 10 bases between. CDR3 region: CASSLGAQEYGYTF. The CDR3 nucleotides read TGTGCCAGCAGCTTAGGGGCCCAGGAGTATGGCTACACCTTC.

This clonotype was counted at least ten times. The chain links TRBV20-1 to TRBJ2-2; 11 bases fit TRBD1. CDR1 is DFQATT, CDR2 SNEGSKA, per germline (reference sequence). CDR3 size: 15 residues. V trimming: 8 bases; J trimming: 7 bases; junction bases outside the gene matches: 12. CDR3 residues: CSPYYRDRGFGELFF. The CDR3 DNA reads TGCAGTCCGTATTACCGGGACAGGGGGTTCGGGGAGCTGTTTTTT.

There are many counts of this clonotype. The gene calls are TRBV27 and TRBJ1-1; 7 nucleotides match TRBD1. The V gene end was trimmed by 3 bases and the J gene end by 1 base; junction bases not matched to a gene: 5. This CDR3 comprises 15 residues. Germline values: CDR1 MNHEY, CDR2 SMNVEV (reference sequence). The CDR3 DNA reads TGTGCCAGCAGTTTTCAGGGGGGCCAGAACACTGAAGCTTTCTTT. As protein: CASSFQGGQNTEAFF.